The TCR beta chain described here comes from a study of regulatory T cells in long-lasting Graves disease. Study overall: Graves' disease counted as persistent after over 5 years of antithyroid drugs with positive TSH receptor antibodies. Whole-study findings and limits: Between persistent patients, thousands of public clonotypes were shared, exceeding the 966 shared between new patients. Repertoires from persistent disease leaned toward TRBV28, TRBJ1-2 and TRBJ2-5. Relative to newly diagnosed Graves' patients, persistent ones had lower TCR diversity.

For TCR beta, libraries came from iRepertoire HTBI primers and Arm-PCR of CDR3 regions. MiXCR was run by TCRdb on the multiplex PCR reads, yielding one entry per CDR3 protein. This table holds 420,000 or so distinct CDR3 sequences, about 25% found once. V shed 1 base and J shed 2 bases, with 6 bases lying between them. Per germline, CDR1 MGHRA and CDR2 YSYEKL. The CDR3 is 13 residues long. Regarding this clonotype: Its antigen is undetermined.

The time point denotes: persistent/refractory GD, antithyroid drugs over 5 years with positive TRAb. PBMC RNA was the source of the TCR library. The receptor comes from a female donor with Graves disease. The V gene is TRBV4-1, the J gene TRBJ2-7, with D unresolved. Material: peripheral blood mononuclear cells (PBMCs), obtained when the disease was refractory, from a patient treated with antithyroid drugs. CDR3 bases: TGCGCCAGCAGCCAAGGGTACACCTACGAGCAGTACTTC. Translated: CASSQGYTYEQYF.